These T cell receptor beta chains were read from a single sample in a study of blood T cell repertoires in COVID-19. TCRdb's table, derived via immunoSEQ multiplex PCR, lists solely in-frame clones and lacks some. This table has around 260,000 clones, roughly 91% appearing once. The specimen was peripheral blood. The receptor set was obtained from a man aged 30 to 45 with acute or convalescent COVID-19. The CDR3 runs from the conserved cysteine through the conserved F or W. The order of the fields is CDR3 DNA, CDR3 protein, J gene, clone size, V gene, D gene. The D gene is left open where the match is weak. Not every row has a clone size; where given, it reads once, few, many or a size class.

DNA: TGTGCCAGCAGCGCTGGGCTAGCGGGCTCCGAGCAGTACTTC
CDR3: CASSAGLAGSEQYF
J: TRBJ2-7
size: -
V: TRBV11-2
D: TRBD2

DNA: TGTGCCAGCAGCCAAGAACTGGTCTCCCACGAGCAGTACTTC
CDR3: CASSQELVSHEQYF
J: TRBJ2-7
size: -
V: TRBV14
D: -

DNA: TGCGCCAGCAGCCCCGACAGGGATACGCAGTATTTT
CDR3: CASSPDRDTQYF
J: TRBJ2-3
size: once
V: TRBV5-1
D: -

DNA: TGCGCCAGCAGTCTACAGGGGGCCGTTTACAATGAGCAGTTCTTC
CDR3: CASSLQGAVYNEQFF
J: TRBJ2-1
size: -
V: TRBV5-1
D: TRBD1

DNA: TGTGCCAGCAGAGGGGGTCGGGGTGAAAAACTGTTTTTT
CDR3: CASRGGRGEKLFF
J: TRBJ1-4
size: -
V: TRBV2
D: -

DNA: TGTGCCAGCAGCTGGACTAGCGGGATTCCAGATACGCAGTATTTT
CDR3: CASSWTSGIPDTQYF
J: TRBJ2-3
size: once
V: TRBV6-5
D: TRBD2

DNA: TGTGCCACCAGCACAGGGTCTACCCTCTACGAGCAGTACTTC
CDR3: CATSTGSTLYEQYF
J: TRBJ2-7
size: few
V: TRBV15
D: -

DNA: TGTGCCAGTAGCGATAGATACCGCGATGGCTACACCTTC
CDR3: CASSDRYRDGYTF
J: TRBJ1-2
size: once
V: TRBV19
D: -

DNA: TGTGCCAGCAGACTAGGAGAGGCCTACGAGCAGTACTTC
CDR3: CASRLGEAYEQYF
J: TRBJ2-7
size: -
V: TRBV6-5
D: -

DNA: TGCGCCAGCAGCCAAGCTCAACTTACAGATACGCAGTATTTT
CDR3: CASSQAQLTDTQYF
J: TRBJ2-3
size: -
V: TRBV4-1
D: -

DNA: TGCAGCGTCGAACAGGGTTTTACTGGTTATGGCTACACCTTC
CDR3: CSVEQGFTGYGYTF
J: TRBJ1-2
size: -
V: TRBV29-1
D: -

DNA: TGTGCCAGCAGCACCTCGACAGACGAGCAGTACTTC
CDR3: CASSTSTDEQYF
J: TRBJ2-7
size: few
V: TRBV7-9
D: -

DNA: TGCAGCGGGACCCCGACAGGTTTCACTGAAGCTTTCTTT
CDR3: CSGTPTGFTEAFF
J: TRBJ1-1
size: -
V: TRBV29-1
D: -

DNA: TGTGCCAGCAGCGTGCCCGGGACAGGGTTAGGAAAACTGTTTTTT
CDR3: CASSVPGTGLGKLFF
J: TRBJ1-4
size: -
V: TRBV14
D: TRBD1

DNA: TGTGCCAGCAGACAGGCGTTGGGGGAGCAGTTCTTC
CDR3: CASRQALGEQFF
J: TRBJ2-1
size: -
V: TRBV28
D: -

DNA: TGTGCCAGCAGCTTCCAAGCTGGGGCCCGGCTGACCACCGGGGAGCTGTTTTTT
CDR3: CASSFQAGARLTTGELFF
J: TRBJ2-2
size: -
V: TRBV7-2
D: -

DNA: TGTGCCAGCAGCCTCAGACTAGACTATTCCTACGAGCAGTACTTC
CDR3: CASSLRLDYSYEQYF
J: TRBJ2-7
size: -
V: TRBV3-1/TRBV3-2
D: -

DNA: TGTGCCAGCAGTCTGACAGGGTACGGTGAAGCTTTCTTT
CDR3: CASSLTGYGEAFF
J: TRBJ1-1
size: -
V: TRBV27
D: TRBD1

DNA: TGTGCCAGCAGCTTGCGGGGCTCCTATAATTCACCCCTCCACTTT
CDR3: CASSLRGSYNSPLHF
J: TRBJ1-6
size: once
V: TRBV5-8
D: -

DNA: TGTGCCAGCAGCTTAACACCCCGGAGGGTCGAGCAGTTCTTC
CDR3: CASSLTPRRVEQFF
J: TRBJ2-1
size: once
V: TRBV7-3
D: -

DNA: TGCGCCAGCAGCTTGGGAGTGGGACAGAAATATAATTCACCCCTCCACTTT
CDR3: CASSLGVGQKYNSPLHF
J: TRBJ1-6
size: -
V: TRBV5-1
D: TRBD1

DNA: TGTGCCAGCAGCGACAAGACAGGGACGGCCCAGCATTTT
CDR3: CASSDKTGTAQHF
J: TRBJ1-5
size: -
V: TRBV7-8
D: TRBD1